The clone carrying this T cell receptor (beta chain) is classed as large. Antigen unknown. With the ViraFEST assay, the study expanded antigen-specific CD4+ T cells using viral peptide pools, then sequenced them. Having been cultured for around nine days, the cells underwent CD4+ T cell isolation. The data were obtained in a study of vaccination effects on CD4 cells after COVID-19. Turning to the study itself: Each person got two doses of an mRNA SARS-CoV-2 vaccine, BNT162b2 or mRNA-1273. Regarding the study as a whole: Cross-reactivity toward common cold coronaviruses was confined to only 1 of 255 vaccine-induced clones in healthy vaccinees. Infection- and vaccine-induced clones contracted markedly late after vaccination.

TCRdb keeps only in-frame clones here, not all; method: immunoSEQ multiplex PCR. The sample includes approximately 30,000 clones, roughly 63% seen only once; the top ten take over 25%. The source material was CD4+ T cells from PBMCs cultured with HCoV-229E spike peptides, sampled before COVID-19 vaccination. This clonotype was sampled from a human donor who received a COVID-19 vaccine.

The CDR3 is CASSHRSQETQYF. In DNA form, the CDR3 reads TGTGCCAGCAGTCATAGGTCCCAAGAGACCCAGTACTTC. The chain couples TRBV3-1 (or the pseudogene TRBV3-2) to TRBJ2-5; D is ambiguous. V shed 6 bases and J shed 1 base, with 9 bases lying between them. Germline V CDR1 and CDR2: LGHDT, YNNKEL (reference sequence). This CDR3 comprises 13 residues.